This TCR beta chain was obtained from a study of cytomegalovirus exposure and HLA in healthy donors (dated by TCRdb to 2016 to 2017). For the wider study: A later analysis indicated that the 120 validation repertoires were generated on the platform also employed for the 670 or so repertoires of the first cohort. The aim of the study was to test whether cataloging public T cell receptors could identify signatures of past pathogen exposure. A separate validation cohort of about 110 different subjects was used in addition to the roughly 670-subject first cohort. The study combined high-throughput TCR immunosequencing, statistical association of individual TCRs with disease status, and machine learning to predict cytomegalovirus infection status.

The library was obtained by the immunoSEQ multiplex PCR assay. In the authors' own workflow: A statistical classification framework was built for diagnosing cytomegalovirus status from the catalog of TCR beta chain sequences. The immuneACCESS repertoire file appears here via TCRdb, limited to in-frame rearrangements. These files lack a portion of the clones; in checked studies, under half of the deficit traces to unresolved V genes, and the cause of the others is not known. From that table come the V and J calls and clone size; the DNA was used to work out D and trimming. In all, the sample holds about 88,000 clones, and almost 85% of those were seen once. Roughly 12% of the sample is in the top ten clones. In regard to this clone: The specificity of this receptor is unknown. Base-call qualities are not available, and no considerably larger clone is one nucleotide away.

Donors formed part of the validation cohort, which comprised 120 subjects and was distinct from the first cohort of fewer than 750 subjects. There are 13 amino acids in the CDR3, from cysteine to phenylalanine inclusive. The entry retains the CDR3 DNA only, 39 bases that are in frame from base 1. V is pared back by 6 bases and J by 4 bases, with 12 bases lying between the germline termini. CDR1 LNHDA and CDR2 SQIVND were looked up in the germline V gene (reference sequence). Overall study results and their limits: Subsequent analysis determined that TCRs grouped into clusters in the first cohort also showed a tendency toward co-occurrence across the roughly 130 validation repertoires, and 85% to 95% of cluster scores exceeded 0. According to the authors, the approach could potentially be generalized to other disease states and immunological phenotypes. In vitro tests confirmed that a few of the cytomegalovirus-associated TCR beta chains recognize cytomegalovirus antigens. The validation cohort had no HLA typing available for a later analysis, so co-occurrence within that cohort was assessed over all 130 or so repertoires. The classifier was reported to diagnose cytomegalovirus status with high specificity and sensitivity in both the original and validation cohorts. While some public TCRs were present in many individuals, most TCR sequences turned up only very rarely across donors. In the study, 164 TCR beta chains were listed as associated with cytomegalovirus.

The V and J genes are TRBV19 and TRBJ1-2; a tentative D call is TRBD1 (6 bases match). This receptor was taken from a woman aged 18-29 years in good health and CMV-seropositive. The sample comprised PBMCs. CDR3 sequence: CASRTGERYGYTF. The nucleotide sequence is given as TGTGCCAGTAGGACAGGTGAACGCTATGGCTACACCTTC.